The clone carrying this TCR beta chain was counted only a few times. No antigen is known for it. The data originate from a study of blood T cells in healthy people across ages. A sample-barcoded 5' primer and a J-beta primer mix were used in a second PCR of roughly 6 to 12 cycles. A template-switch adaptor that had 12 random nucleotides put a tag on each cDNA molecule. MiXCR, applied by TCRdb to the 5' RACE reads, yields one record per CDR3 protein. Of 500,000 to 600,000 distinct CDR3 sequences listed, about 26% are singletons. Regarding the study as a whole: Per million T cells, TCR beta diversity dropped roughly linearly as age increased. Naive and antigen-experienced cells were not separated, limiting conclusive comparison.

RNA extraction gave at least 6 micrograms of total RNA per sample. Source material: blood. This clonotype originated in a woman in her 70s in good health.

The CDR3, as DNA: TGCGCCAGCAGCCAAGATCCCCCTCCCGGGGCCAAAAACATTCAGTACTTC. Translated: CASSQDPPPGAKNIQYF. The V gene is TRBV4-1, the J gene TRBJ2-4; D uncertain. Germline V CDR1 and CDR2: MGHRA, YSYEKL. V was cut by 0 bases and J by 1 base, with 13 bases left in between. The CDR3 is 17 residues long.